This is a list of T cell receptor beta chains from one sample in a study of cytomegalovirus exposure and HLA in healthy donors. Profiled with immunoSEQ multiplex PCR; TCRdb holds only in-frame clones, not every one. The repertoire includes tens of thousands of clones, roughly 80% of them detected once, and roughly 2.9% sits in the top ten. The sequenced sample consisted of PBMCs. The receptors derive from a young woman in good health and CMV-seronegative. CDR3s include the opening cysteine and the closing phenylalanine or tryptophan. Fields, in order: clone size, V gene, J gene, D gene, CDR3 protein, CDR3 DNA. A D gene is named only where the DNA matches it firmly. Not all rows give a size; the values are once, few, many and, for expanded clones, a class.

.	TRBV2	TRBJ1-2	.	CASSPLGGWDYGYTF	TGTGCCAGCAGTCCCTTGGGGGGTTGGGACTATGGCTACACCTTC
.	TRBV6-1	TRBJ2-7	TRBD1	CASSHPRGQYYEQYF	TGTGCCAGCAGCCACCCCAGGGGGCAATACTACGAGCAGTACTTC
few	TRBV28	TRBJ1-4	TRBD1	CASRPQGGATNEKLFF	TGTGCCAGCAGACCTCAGGGGGGTGCAACTAATGAAAAACTGTTTTTT
.	TRBV7-6	TRBJ1-2	.	CASSLTPLPTNYGYTF	TGTGCCAGCAGCCTAACCCCACTCCCGACTAACTATGGCTACACCTTC
.	TRBV2	TRBJ1-3	.	CASSDASSGNTIYF	TGTGCCAGCAGTGATGCGAGCTCTGGAAACACCATATATTTT
.	TRBV13	TRBJ2-1	TRBD1	CASSLDRASYNEQFF	TGTGCCAGCAGCCTGGACAGGGCGTCCTACAATGAGCAGTTCTTC
.	TRBV7-7	TRBJ2-5	.	CASSLVRGEETQYF	TGTGCCAGCAGCTTAGTCAGGGGAGAAGAGACCCAGTACTTC
.	TRBV11-3	TRBJ2-7	TRBD1	CASTSIAGQGFGEQYF	TGTGCCAGCACCTCGATTGCAGGACAGGGGTTTGGCGAGCAGTACTTC
.	TRBV27	TRBJ2-7	.	CASSLAAPYEQYF	TGTGCCAGCAGTTTAGCGGCCCCCTACGAGCAGTACTTC
once	TRBV11-3	TRBJ2-7	.	CASSPRVGRSYEQYF	TGTGCCAGCAGCCCGAGGGTCGGACGCTCCTACGAGCAGTACTTC
once	TRBV29-1	TRBJ1-1	.	CSATRGGEGTEAFF	TGCAGCGCCACTCGAGGGGGGGAAGGGACTGAAGCTTTCTTT
.	TRBV6-5	TRBJ1-2	.	CASSSGLGGGYTF	TGTGCCAGCAGTTCCGGCCTCGGGGGTGGCTACACCTTC
.	TRBV6-4	TRBJ1-6	TRBD1	CASSLGTGGYNSPLHF	TGTGCCAGCAGTTTAGGGACAGGGGGCTATAATTCACCCCTCCACTTT
.	TRBV5-6	TRBJ1-5	TRBD1	CASSTDRGGQPQHF	TGTGCCAGCAGCACTGACAGGGGAGGACAGCCCCAGCATTTT
.	TRBV27	TRBJ1-4	.	CASSFRGGGEKLFF	TGTGCCAGCAGTTTTCGAGGGGGTGGTGAAAAACTGTTTTTT
.	TRBV5-1	TRBJ1-6	.	CASSLGAQDSPLHF	TGCGCCAGCAGCCTGGGGGCACAAGATTCACCCCTCCACTTT